These 20 T cell receptor beta chains were all obtained from the same sample, sequenced in a study of blood T cell repertoires in COVID-19. Data came from immunoSEQ multiplex PCR; TCRdb stores just in-frame clones and leaves some out. In the table there are approximately 240,000 clones, about 90% of which are singletons. Sequencing used peripheral blood. The source is a woman between 18 and 29 years old who had recovered from COVID-19.

This sequence joins TRBV19 and TRBJ1-2; 8 nucleotides match TRBD1. V shed 4 bases, J shed 6 bases, and the junction held 10 bases outside the gene matches. This CDR3 has 15 residues. CDR1 LNHDA and CDR2 SQIVND come from the germline V gene (reference sequence). CDR3 nucleotide sequence: TGTGCCAGTAGTACCGGCTTAGGGACAGGCGATGGCTACACCTTC. Residues: CASSTGLGTGDGYTF.

V gene TRBV6-6 combines with J gene TRBJ1-2, with a tentative D call TRBD1 (5 bases). This CDR3 has 14 residues. Germline CDR1 MNHNY, CDR2 SVGAGI (reference sequence). Trimming cost V 10 bases and J 3 bases, with 18 bases left between them. The CDR3 loop is CATFSQGEDYGYTF. The CDR3 DNA is TGTGCCACCTTTTCTCAGGGCGAAGACTATGGCTACACCTTC.

The CDR3 region is CATSNRVGETQYF. CDR3 bases: TGTGCCACCAGCAACAGGGTAGGGGAGACCCAGTACTTC. The chain is built from TRBV15 and TRBJ2-5; D is perhaps TRBD1 (6 bases). This CDR3 contains 13 residues. CDR1 is LNHNV, CDR2 YYDKDF, per germline (reference sequence). Trimming cost V 4 bases and J 5 bases, with 11 bases left between them.

The J gene is TRBJ1-3, the V gene TRBV4-1; 11 positions match TRBD1. The V gene's germline CDR1 is MGHRA and CDR2 YSYEKL. The CDR3 totals 17 residues. V gave up 4 bases and J gave up 0 bases; unmatched junction bases: 5. DNA for the CDR3: TGCGCCAGCAGCCCTGGGACAGGGGGACACTCTGGAAACACCATATATTTT. Amino acids: CASSPGTGGHSGNTIYF.

The genes are TRBV6-5 and TRBJ1-5; D is uncertain. The ends were cut back, 5 bases at V and 6 bases at J, with 11 bases in the middle. The germline CDR1 and CDR2 sequences are MNHEY and SVGAGI. This CDR3 contains 13 residues. CDR3 coding DNA: TGTGCCAGCAGTACTAATGGGTTTCAGCCCCAGCATTTT. This encodes CASSTNGFQPQHF.

The chain couples TRBV2 to TRBJ1-2, with D possibly being TRBD1 (5 bases). V was pared by 3 bases and J by 2 bases, with 10 bases between. Germline V gene data show CDR1 as SNHLY and CDR2 as FYNNEI. The CDR3 is made up of 14 amino acids. CDR3: CASSDSGPNYGYTF. As DNA, the CDR3 is TGTGCCAGCAGTGATTCAGGGCCCAACTATGGCTACACCTTC.

The chain combines TRBV6-4 with TRBJ1-2; the D gene is possibly TRBD1 (6 bases). Trimming left V 7 bases short and J 0 bases short, with 21 bases between. The CDR3 spans 17 residues. Germline V gives CDR1 MRHNA, CDR2 SNTAGT. CDR3 loop: CASTLTGIQPTNYGYTF. The CDR3 DNA follows: TGTGCCAGCACACTCACAGGGATTCAGCCGACTAACTATGGCTACACCTTC.

The J gene is TRBJ1-2, the V gene TRBV21-1. TRBV21-1 is listed as a pseudogene. CDR3 size: 16 residues. In DNA form, the CDR3 reads TGTGCCAGCAGCAACGGCCTGCGGGATTTAGTCTGTGGCTACACCTTC. Protein product: CASSNGLRDLVCGYTF.

The J gene is TRBJ2-7, the V gene TRBV5-1; 8 nucleotides agree with TRBD1. The CDR3 totals 12 residues. The junction had 3 bases not matched to a gene; V was cut back by 5 bases and J by 5 bases. Germline values: CDR1 SGHRS, CDR2 YFSETQ. The CDR3 DNA reads as TGCGCCAGCAGGCAGGGGGCCCACGAGCAGTACTTC. Protein: CASRQGAHEQYF.

V gene TRBV7-9 combines with J gene TRBJ2-2; 7 positions agree with TRBD2. Germline assignment: CDR1 SEHNR and CDR2 FQNEAQ (reference sequence). The V segment lost 0 bases and the J segment 1 base; nucleotides outside the gene matches: 5. The CDR3 runs to 17 residues. This chain's CDR3 is CASSLAMREKNTGELFF. The CDR3 DNA is TGTGCCAGCAGCTTAGCGATGCGGGAGAAGAACACCGGGGAGCTGTTTTTT.

The chain couples TRBV27 to TRBJ2-5; TRBD2 is a possible D gene (7 bases). This CDR3 has 13 amino acids. The germline V and J ends were trimmed by 9 bases and 4 bases, with 15 bases remaining between them. Germline CDR1 and CDR2: MNHEY and SMNVEV (reference sequence). CDR3 region: CARQGCGGETQYF. CDR3 DNA sequence: TGTGCCAGACAGGGTTGCGGGGGAGAGACCCAGTACTTC.

This chain uses TRBV29-1 with TRBJ1-1; D is undetermined. V was cut by 3 bases and J by 0 bases, with 8 bases left in between. The CDR3 spans 13 residues. Germline loops: CDR1 SQVTM, CDR2 ANQGSEA. This CDR3 is CSVDWALNTEAFF. The CDR3 nucleotides read TGCAGCGTTGATTGGGCCTTGAACACTGAAGCTTTCTTT. Combining the CDR3 with reference TRBV29-1 and TRBJ1-1 gives the whole variable domain SAVISQKPSRDICQRGTSLTIQCQVDSQVTMMFWYRQQPGQSLTLIATANQGSEATYESGFVIDKFPISRPNLTFSTLTVSNMSPEDSSIYLCSVDWALNTEAFFGQGTRLTVV.

The chain has TRBV11-3 and TRBJ2-1, with 12 nucleotides matching TRBD2. Germline trimming cut 5 bases from V and 7 bases from J; bases unmatched to any gene: 9. Looked up from germline, CDR1 is SGHNT and CDR2 is YENEEA. CDR3 size: 16 residues. DNA of the CDR3: TGTGCCAGCAGCGGGCTAGCGGGAGGGCCGGGAAATGAGCAGTTCTTC. Encoded protein: CASSGLAGGPGNEQFF.

Written as DNA, the CDR3 is TGTGCCAGTAGTAACTGGGACAGCTTGAACACTGAAGCTTTCTTT. It codes for CASSNWDSLNTEAFF. The V and J genes are TRBV19 and TRBJ1-1; 7 bases agree with TRBD1. This CDR3 has 15 amino acids. V dropped 4 bases and J dropped 0; count of bases not matched to a gene: 5. Germline CDR1 reads LNHDA; CDR2 reads SQIVND (reference sequence).

This sequence joins TRBV7-6 and TRBJ2-1, with D possibly matching TRBD2 (5 bases). V shed 1 base and J shed 5 bases, with 15 bases lying between them. This CDR3 spans 16 amino acids. The germline gives CDR1 SGHVS, CDR2 FNYEAQ. The CDR3 nucleotides are TGTGCCAGCAGCTTAGTTTTTGGGAGTAGCCACAATGAGCAGTTCTTC. Its translation is CASSLVFGSSHNEQFF.

This clone has a single count. The chain joins TRBV6-5 to TRBJ2-3, with D possibly matching TRBD1 (5 bases). Germline lookup yields CDR1 MNHEY and CDR2 SVGAGI. V lost 4 bases and J lost 5, with 13 bases in between. The CDR3 spans 14 residues. The CDR3 DNA follows: TGTGCCAGCAGTTTTAGACAGTCGGGAGATACGCAGTATTTT. Its translation: CASSFRQSGDTQYF.

The chain links TRBV20-1 to TRBJ2-3; no clear D gene. CDR1 and CDR2 (germline): DFQATT, SNEGSKA (reference sequence). V was trimmed by 3 bases and J by 0 bases, leaving 4 bases between them. This CDR3 region has 12 residues. The CDR3 region has the DNA TGCAGTGCTAGTCGGAGCACAGATACGCAGTATTTT. As protein: CSASRSTDTQYF.

The V gene is TRBV5-1, the J gene TRBJ2-1, with no clear D. CDR3 size: 13 residues. CDR1 and CDR2 (germline): SGHRS, YFSETQ. Trimming took off 4 bases at V and 8 bases at J, with 13 bases between the two ends. DNA of the CDR3: TGCGCCAGCAGCGTGGAGCCCCCGGATGAGCAGTTCTTC. It encodes CASSVEPPDEQFF. The variable domain in full, with the rest retrieved from reference TRBV5-1 and TRBJ2-1, is KAGVTQTPRYLIKTRGQQVTLSCSPISGHRSVSWYQQTPGQGLQFLFEYFSETQRNKGNFPGRFSGRQFSNSRSEMNVSTLELGDSALYLCASSVEPPDEQFFGPGTRLTVL.

The chain has TRBV6-5 and TRBJ2-7; 10 nucleotides match TRBD2. The germline V gene has CDR1 MNHEY and CDR2 SVGAGI. Germline trimming cut 6 bases from V and 6 bases from J; bases unmatched to any gene: 8. CDR3 length equals 14 residues. The CDR3 nucleotides read TGTGCCAGCAGGTTTGGACTAGCGGTCGCCGAGCAGTACTTC. Protein product: CASRFGLAVAEQYF.

This sequence joins TRBV7-2 and TRBJ2-1, with 10 bases identical to TRBD2. Germline CDR1 is SGHTA and CDR2 is FQGNSA. The CDR3 is made up of 14 amino acids. J lost 9 bases, V lost 5 bases, and 7 bases had no gene match. The CDR3 bases are TGTGCCAGCAGCCCACCTAGCGGGAGCTCTGAGCAGTTCTTC. Its protein product is CASSPPSGSSEQFF.